This entry features one TCR beta chain sequence. Ten or more counts support this clonotype. Its target antigen remains unknown. No base quality information exists; no much larger clone differs at one position. This sample is drawn from a study of Graves' ophthalmopathy and Graves' hyperthyroidism (dated by TCRdb to 2016 to 2019). Turning to the overall study: Peripheral blood samples were taken at the time of initial diagnosis, before any treatment was given. The study used signatures of the TCR beta repertoire to tell Graves' ophthalmopathy apart from Graves' hyperthyroidism and to predict which patients would progress to ophthalmopathy. In total, around 130 blood samples were TCR-sequenced: fewer than 50 ophthalmopathy, roughly 80 hyperthyroidism and around 17 hyperthyroidism-to-ophthalmopathy patients. To explore V-J signatures distinguishing ophthalmopathy from hyperthyroidism, a discovery set of 100 patients (43 ophthalmopathy, 55 to 60 stable hyperthyroidism) was enrolled. For independent validation, a separate cohort was made up of 18 to 20 hyperthyroidism patients plus 17 patients who later progressed from hyperthyroidism to ophthalmopathy. In roughly 6 hyperthyroidism patients, the T-cell repertoire of thyroid tissue was compared with the T-cell repertoire of blood. Once sampling was done, hyperthyroidism patients were given methimazole at a starting dose of 30 mg daily, while ophthalmopathy patients were given high-dose intravenous methylprednisolone. For training and testing, the 100 or so patients in the discovery cohort were randomly divided in a 7:3 ratio. Points the paper makes about the study in general: In validation, the model predicted ophthalmopathy progression with about 71% sensitivity and about 77% specificity; roughly eleven predicted patients were CT-confirmed with GO in a median of 6.5 months. Most of the expanded thyroid clonotypes with a frequency above 0.001 were also detected in blood, and it was suggested that the thyroid immune response may be reflected by blood repertoires. Sample size was not statistically predetermined, and group allocation was not concealed from the investigators. The 13-signature model separated ophthalmopathy from stable hyperthyroidism with roughly 90% sensitivity and 81.08% specificity in cross-validation, and 80%/75% in the test set.

The trim is 3 bases for V and 2 bases for J, with a gap of 12 bases between the germline ends. Taken from the germline V gene, the CDR1 and CDR2 loops are SGDLS and YYNGEE. The CDR3 goes from the cysteine to the phenylalanine over 14 residues. The read is trimmed to its CDR3 DNA, 42 bases read in frame from base 1. Ophthalmopathy patients were characterized by moderately to severely active disease, a Clinical Activity Score of at least 3, a NOSPECS grade of at least 4, and a disease duration under 3 months. Anyone with other autoimmune diseases, uncontrolled infections, pregnancy or lactation was excluded from the study. Diagnosis relied on clinical symptoms, serum thyroxine, TRAb, thyroid ultrasound and orbital computed tomography. Ficoll-Paque density gradient centrifugation was used to isolate PBMCs from under 11 ml of fresh peripheral blood. Total RNA was extracted with Trizol reagent and quality-checked on an Agilent 2100 Bioanalyzer.

For repertoire sequencing, the TCR beta CDR3 regions were amplified from RNA transcripts. The first round was an RT-PCR using HTBI primers with the Qiagen OneStep RT-PCR kit, and this first round was followed by a second-round multiplex PCR, then size selection and purification. Libraries were sequenced on an Illumina HiSeq2000 using paired-end 100 bp reads. On the study's bioinformatics: SOAPnuke was used to process the reads, removing any read that contained adapters or uncalled bases, had a mean Phred below 15, or lacked an exact match to the constant primer or identifier. High-quality paired reads were merged with COPE v1.2.5. Clonotypes were defined as unique nucleotide sequences and were aligned to IMGT TRB V, D and J references using MiTCR v1.1. The analysis was limited to V-J combinations with a frequency above 0.0001, which together covered just over 98% of the repertoires. For each V-J combination, a TCR clonal expansion and chaos score was defined as the ratio of F50 clonal expansion to chaos observed in the TCRdist matrix. Features were reduced by Welch's t-statistics and random forest to more than 10 V-J combinations, which fed a naive Bayes classifier. The similarity between thyroid and blood repertoires was quantified using the Morisita-Horn index. Clones were called with MiXCR by TCRdb after fastp trimmed the public reads at Q25, and only in-frame beta chains were retained. Identical CDR3 proteins give one entry, which carries the most common genes and DNA. TCRdb, not the original authors, processed these V and J calls. The sample table contains about 400,000 distinct CDR3 sequences; only one count was recorded for around 19% of them. The ten largest clonotypes hold about 1.6% of the sample.

Input material: peripheral blood. This chain joins TRBV9 to TRBJ2-7; there is no confident call for the D gene. This TCR came from a woman aged 18-29 years with Graves' ophthalmopathy. Donor details come from another sample of the same person, matched by shared clones. The CDR3 sequence is CASSAPNRPYEQYF. The DNA reads as follows: TGTGCCAGCAGCGCCCCCAACAGACCCTACGAGCAGTACTTC. With all but the CDR3 taken from the reference TRBV9 and TRBJ2-7 genes, the full variable domain is: DSGVTQTPKHLITATGQRVTLRCSPRSGDLSVYWYQQSLDQGLQFLIQYYNGEERAKGNILERFSAQQFPDLHSELNLSSLELGDSALYFCASSAPNRPYEQYFGPGTRLTVT.